This T cell receptor (beta chain) was found in a study of T cell responses to AZD1222 COVID-19 vaccine. Broader study findings: When two AZD1222 doses had been given, Spike-specific TCR breadth and depth rose.

Produced via immunoSEQ multiplex PCR; TCRdb's table is partial and in-frame only. The sample has about 110,000 clones, 90% seen once. In the case of this clone: No antigen is known for it.

Timing groups of about 4 and about 12 weeks for second doses were pooled. Material: peripheral blood, obtained 28 days after the second AZD1222 dose. This TCR was sampled from an adult who received the AZD1222 COVID-19 vaccine.

CDR3 loop: CASSQHGPGQGAREQYF. DNA for the CDR3: TGTGCCAGCTCCCAACATGGGCCGGGACAGGGGGCGCGGGAGCAGTACTTC. The genes are TRBV18 and TRBJ2-7; 12 bases are shared with TRBD1. The V and J ends lost 6 bases and 7 bases, in that order; junction bases with no gene match: 16. The germline V gene has CDR1 KGHSH and CDR2 LQKENI. The CDR3 has 17 amino acids.